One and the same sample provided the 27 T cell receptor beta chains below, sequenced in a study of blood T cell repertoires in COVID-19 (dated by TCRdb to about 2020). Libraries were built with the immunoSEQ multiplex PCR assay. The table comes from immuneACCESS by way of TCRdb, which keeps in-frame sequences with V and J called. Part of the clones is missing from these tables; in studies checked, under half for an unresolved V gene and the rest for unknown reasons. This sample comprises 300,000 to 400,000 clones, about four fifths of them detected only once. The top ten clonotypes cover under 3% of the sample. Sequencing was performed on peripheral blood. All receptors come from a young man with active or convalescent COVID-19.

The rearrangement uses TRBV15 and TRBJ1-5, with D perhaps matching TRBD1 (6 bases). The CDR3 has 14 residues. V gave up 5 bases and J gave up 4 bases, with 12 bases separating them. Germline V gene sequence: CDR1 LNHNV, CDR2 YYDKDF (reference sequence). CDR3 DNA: TGTGCCACCAGCCCCACAGGGATTAATCAGCCCCAGCATTTT. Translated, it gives CATSPTGINQPQHF.

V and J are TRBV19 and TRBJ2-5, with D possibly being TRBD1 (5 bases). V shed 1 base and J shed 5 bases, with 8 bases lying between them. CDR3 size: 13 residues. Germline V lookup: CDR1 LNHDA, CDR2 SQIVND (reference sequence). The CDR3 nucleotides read TGTGCCAGTAGTATAGCGAACAGGGAGACCCAGTACTTC. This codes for CASSIANRETQYF.

CDR3 residues: CAISTTGSNTEAFF. CDR3 sequence (DNA): TGTGCCATCAGTACGACAGGGTCGAACACTGAAGCTTTCTTT. This rearrangement joins TRBV10-3 to TRBJ1-1; 7 nucleotides match TRBD1. This CDR3 contains 14 residues. From germline, CDR1 is ENHRY and CDR2 SYGVKD. Trimming cost V 5 bases and J 1 base; bases outside gene matches: 4.

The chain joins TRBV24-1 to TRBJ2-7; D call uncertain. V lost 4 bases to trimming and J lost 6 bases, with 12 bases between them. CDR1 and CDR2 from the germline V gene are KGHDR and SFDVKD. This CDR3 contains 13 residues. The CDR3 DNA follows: TGTGCCACCAGTGAACCTACAGAATTCGAGCAGTACTTC. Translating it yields CATSEPTEFEQYF.

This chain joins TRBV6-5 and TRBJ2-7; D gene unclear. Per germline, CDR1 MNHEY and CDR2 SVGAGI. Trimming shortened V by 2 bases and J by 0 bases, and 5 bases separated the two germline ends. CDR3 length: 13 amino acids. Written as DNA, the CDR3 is TGTGCCAGCAGTTACGCTACCTCCTACGAGCAGTACTTC. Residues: CASSYATSYEQYF.

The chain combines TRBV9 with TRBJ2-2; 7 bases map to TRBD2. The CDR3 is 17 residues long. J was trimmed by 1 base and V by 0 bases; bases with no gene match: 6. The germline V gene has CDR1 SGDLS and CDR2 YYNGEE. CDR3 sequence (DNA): TGTGCCAGCAGCGTAGTCTCGGGAGGAATGAACACCGGGGAGCTGTTTTTT. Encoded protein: CASSVVSGGMNTGELFF.

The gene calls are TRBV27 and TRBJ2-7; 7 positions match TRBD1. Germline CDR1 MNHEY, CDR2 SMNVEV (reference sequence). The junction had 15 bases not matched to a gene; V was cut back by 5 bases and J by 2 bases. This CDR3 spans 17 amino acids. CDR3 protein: CASSPLSPGQTAYEQYF. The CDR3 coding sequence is TGTGCCAGCAGTCCGCTTAGTCCGGGACAGACGGCCTACGAGCAGTACTTC.

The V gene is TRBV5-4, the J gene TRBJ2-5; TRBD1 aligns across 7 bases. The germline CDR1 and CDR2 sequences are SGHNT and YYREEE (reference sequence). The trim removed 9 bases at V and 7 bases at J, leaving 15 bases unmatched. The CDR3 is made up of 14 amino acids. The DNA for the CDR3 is TGTGCCACCAGAATACAGGGGCCCCTCGGGACCCAGTACTTC. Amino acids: CATRIQGPLGTQYF.

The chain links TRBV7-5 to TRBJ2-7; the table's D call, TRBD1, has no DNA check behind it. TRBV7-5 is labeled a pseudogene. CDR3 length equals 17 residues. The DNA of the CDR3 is TGTGCCAGAAGCCTCCTCCCCCCGGGACAGGGTTTATGCGAGCAGTACTTC. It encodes CARSLLPPGQGLCEQYF.

In DNA, the CDR3 is TGTGCCAGCAACCAGGCGGGTGGGAGCTCCGAGCAGTACTTC. Translating it yields CASNQAGGSSEQYF. This chain connects TRBV9 to TRBJ2-7, with a weak D call TRBD2 (5 bases). This CDR3 has 14 amino acids. In germline, CDR1 is SGDLS, CDR2 YYNGEE. V gave up 6 bases and J gave up 6 bases, with 19 bases separating them.

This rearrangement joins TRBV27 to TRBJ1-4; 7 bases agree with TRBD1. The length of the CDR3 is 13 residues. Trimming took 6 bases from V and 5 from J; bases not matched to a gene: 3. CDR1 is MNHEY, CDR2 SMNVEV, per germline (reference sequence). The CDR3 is CASRPTGNEKLFF. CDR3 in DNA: TGTGCCAGCAGGCCGACAGGGAATGAAAAACTGTTTTTT.

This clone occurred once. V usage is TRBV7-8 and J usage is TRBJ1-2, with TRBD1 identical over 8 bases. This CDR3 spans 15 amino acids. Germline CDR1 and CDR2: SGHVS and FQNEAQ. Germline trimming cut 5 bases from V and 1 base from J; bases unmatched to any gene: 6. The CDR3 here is CASSVGTGFNYGYTF. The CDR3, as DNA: TGTGCCAGCAGCGTCGGGACAGGCTTTAACTATGGCTACACCTTC.

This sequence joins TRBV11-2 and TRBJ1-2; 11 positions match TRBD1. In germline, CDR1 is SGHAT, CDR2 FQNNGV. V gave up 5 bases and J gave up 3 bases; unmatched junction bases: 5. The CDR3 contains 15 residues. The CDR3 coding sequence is TGTGCCAGCAGCAGGGGACAGGGGGGATACTATGGCTACACCTTC. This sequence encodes CASSRGQGGYYGYTF.

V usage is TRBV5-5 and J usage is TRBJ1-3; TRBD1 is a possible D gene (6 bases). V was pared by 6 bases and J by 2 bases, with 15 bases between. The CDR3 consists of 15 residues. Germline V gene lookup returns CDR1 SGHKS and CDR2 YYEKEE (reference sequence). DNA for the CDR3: TGTGCCAGCACCCAAGTACAGGGTCCTGGAAACACCATATATTTT. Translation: CASTQVQGPGNTIYF.

The CDR3 region has the DNA TGTGCCAGCAGCTTAAGGGACAGGCGAAACTACGAGCAGTACTTC. As protein: CASSLRDRRNYEQYF. The chain employs TRBV13 and TRBJ2-7; 8 nucleotides agree with TRBD1. The CDR3 runs 15 residues. V shed 2 bases and J 3 bases; nucleotides not matched to a gene: 6. Germline assignment: CDR1 PRHDT and CDR2 FYEKMQ (reference sequence).

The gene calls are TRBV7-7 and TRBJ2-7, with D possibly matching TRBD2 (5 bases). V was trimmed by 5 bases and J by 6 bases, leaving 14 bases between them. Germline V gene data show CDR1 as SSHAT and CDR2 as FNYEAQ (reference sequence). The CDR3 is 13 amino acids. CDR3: CASSPQRVGEQYF. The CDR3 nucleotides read TGTGCCAGCAGCCCACAGAGGGTTGGCGAGCAGTACTTC.

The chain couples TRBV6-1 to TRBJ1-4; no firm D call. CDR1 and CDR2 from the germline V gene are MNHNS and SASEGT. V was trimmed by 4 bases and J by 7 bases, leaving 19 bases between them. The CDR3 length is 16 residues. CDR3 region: CASSAAVSDIGEKLFF. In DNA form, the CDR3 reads TGTGCCAGCAGTGCCGCGGTTAGCGACATCGGTGAAAAACTGTTTTTT.

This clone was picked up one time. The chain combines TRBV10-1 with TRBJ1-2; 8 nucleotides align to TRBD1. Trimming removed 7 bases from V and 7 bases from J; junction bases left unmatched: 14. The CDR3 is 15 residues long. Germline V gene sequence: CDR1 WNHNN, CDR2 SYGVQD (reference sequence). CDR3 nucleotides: TGCGCCAGCACCAGGACAGGGCCCGCCCGTGGTGGCTACACCTTC. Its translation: CASTRTGPARGGYTF.

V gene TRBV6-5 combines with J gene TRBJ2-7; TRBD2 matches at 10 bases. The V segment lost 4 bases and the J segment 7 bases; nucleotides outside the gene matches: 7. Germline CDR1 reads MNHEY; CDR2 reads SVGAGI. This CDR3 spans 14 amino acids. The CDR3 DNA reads TGTGCCAGCAGTTGGGCTAGCGGGAGCCTTGAGCAGTACTTC. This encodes CASSWASGSLEQYF.

The CDR3 DNA reads TGTGCCAGCTCACTTCAGGGGTTGGACAGCGTGAACACTGAAGCTTTCTTT. Translating gives CASSLQGLDSVNTEAFF. The chain couples TRBV18 to TRBJ1-1; maybe TRBD1 (6 bases). The CDR3 has 17 amino acids. Deletions cut 4 bases from V and 0 bases from J, with 18 bases between. The V gene's germline CDR1 is KGHSH and CDR2 LQKENI.

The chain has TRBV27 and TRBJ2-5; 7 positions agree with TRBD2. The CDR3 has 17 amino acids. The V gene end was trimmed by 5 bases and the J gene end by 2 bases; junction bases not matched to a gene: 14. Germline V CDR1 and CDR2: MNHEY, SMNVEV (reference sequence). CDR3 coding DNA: TGTGCCAGCAGTCCCCGGGGGAGGGCCAGGCGTCAAGAGACCCAGTACTTC. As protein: CASSPRGRARRQETQYF.

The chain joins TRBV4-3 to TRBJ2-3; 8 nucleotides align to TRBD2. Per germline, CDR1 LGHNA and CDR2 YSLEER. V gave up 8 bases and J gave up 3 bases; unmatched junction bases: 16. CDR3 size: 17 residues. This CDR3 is CASGWWGASGSTDTQYF. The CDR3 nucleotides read TGCGCCAGCGGATGGTGGGGGGCCAGCGGGAGTACAGATACGCAGTATTTT.

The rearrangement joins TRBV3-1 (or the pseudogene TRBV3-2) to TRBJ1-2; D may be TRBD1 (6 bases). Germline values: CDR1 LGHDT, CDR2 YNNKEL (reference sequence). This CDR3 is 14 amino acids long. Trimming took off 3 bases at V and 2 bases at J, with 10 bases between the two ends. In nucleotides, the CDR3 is TGTGCCAGCAGCCATCTGGGGGCCAACTATGGCTACACCTTC. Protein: CASSHLGANYGYTF.

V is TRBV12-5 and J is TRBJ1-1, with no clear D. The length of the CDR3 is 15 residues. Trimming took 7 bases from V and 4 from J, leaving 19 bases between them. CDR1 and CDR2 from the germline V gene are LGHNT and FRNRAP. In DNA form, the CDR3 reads TGTGCTAGTGCCCTCGGGGAAGGGAGATCCACTGAAGCTTTCTTT. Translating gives CASALGEGRSTEAFF.

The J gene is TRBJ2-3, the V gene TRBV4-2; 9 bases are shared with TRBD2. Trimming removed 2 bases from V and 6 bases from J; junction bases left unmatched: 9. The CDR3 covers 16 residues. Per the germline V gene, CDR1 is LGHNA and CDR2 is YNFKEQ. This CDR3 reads CASSQITAGGIDTQYF. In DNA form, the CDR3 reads TGTGCCAGCAGCCAAATTACGGCGGGGGGGATCGATACGCAGTATTTT.

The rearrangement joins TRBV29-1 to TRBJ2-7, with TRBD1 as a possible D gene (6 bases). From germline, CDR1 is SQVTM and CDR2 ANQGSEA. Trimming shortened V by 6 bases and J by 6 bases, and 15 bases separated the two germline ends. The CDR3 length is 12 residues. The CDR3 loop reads CSVGRTELEQYF. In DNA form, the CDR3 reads TGCAGCGTAGGCAGGACAGAGCTCGAGCAGTACTTC.

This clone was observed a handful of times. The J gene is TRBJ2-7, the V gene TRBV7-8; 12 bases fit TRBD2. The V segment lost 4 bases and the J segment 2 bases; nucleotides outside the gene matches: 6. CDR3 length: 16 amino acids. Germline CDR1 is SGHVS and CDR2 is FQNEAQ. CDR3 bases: TGTGCCAGCAGCTCCGGGAGACTAGCGGGGGCCTACGAGCAGTACTTC. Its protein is CASSSGRLAGAYEQYF.